The clone carrying this T cell receptor (beta chain) was observed a handful of times. The junction shows a germline mismatch at one end, possibly a read error. Produced via immunoSEQ multiplex PCR; TCRdb's table is partial and in-frame only. The sample holds nearly 350,000 clones, roughly 87% seen once. The sample belongs to a study of blood T cell repertoires in COVID-19. About the study: Samples of COVID-19 (acute and convalescent) were obtained from the United States, Italy and Spain.

The CDR3 is 12 residues long. Germline V gene sequence: CDR1 MGHRA, CDR2 YSYEKL. The sequenced sample consisted of PBMCs or T cells enriched from blood (not recorded which). This chain uses TRBV4-1 with TRBJ2-7; the D gene is possibly TRBD1 (6 bases). The receptor comes from a woman aged 25 to 39 who had recovered from COVID-19. The CDR3 sequence is CASSQDLGAVIF. The CDR3 DNA sequence: TGCGCCAGCAGCCAAGATCTGGGGGCGGTAATCTTC.